A single sample is the source of the 28 T cell receptor beta chains below, sequenced in a study of Tregs in tolerant kidney transplant recipients. Here immunoSEQ multiplex PCR was the method, and the copy in TCRdb shows in-frame clones only, minus some. The table shows tens of thousands of clones, with more than 80% occurring only once. The specimen sequenced was CD8+ T cells from blood. These receptors originate from a human donor in good health.

The V call is TRBV6-5, the J call TRBJ1-2; the match to TRBD1 covers 11 bases. The CDR3 totals 14 residues. CDR1 and CDR2 (germline): MNHEY, SVGAGI. V trimming: 2 bases; J trimming: 7 bases; junction bases outside the gene matches: 3. CDR3 sequence: CASSYGGQGVGYTF. CDR3 bases: TGTGCCAGCAGTTACGGGGGACAGGGGGTTGGCTACACCTTC.

The V and J genes are TRBV19 and TRBJ2-1; D is undetermined. V was trimmed by 6 bases and J by 4 bases, leaving 19 bases between them. Germline V gene sequence: CDR1 LNHDA, CDR2 SQIVND (reference sequence). There are 16 residues in the CDR3. The CDR3 DNA is TGTGCCAGTAGCCCCGTTTTGGGGTCGGGTTACAATGAGCAGTTCTTC. It codes for CASSPVLGSGYNEQFF. Full variable domain (missing parts from reference TRBV19 and TRBJ2-1): DGGITQSPKYLFRKEGQNVTLSCEQNLNHDAMYWYRQDPGQGLRLIYYSQIVNDFQKGDIAEGYSVSREKKESFPLTVTSAQKNPTAFYLCASSPVLGSGYNEQFFGPGTRLTVL.

This clone has just one count. The gene calls are TRBV4-1 and TRBJ2-6; D might be TRBD1 (6 bases). This CDR3 comprises 18 residues. The V end lost 4 bases, the J end lost 1 base, and 17 bases lay between the germline ends. Germline V gives CDR1 MGHRA, CDR2 YSYEKL. The CDR3 spells CASSPHLPQGSGANVLTF. The DNA for the CDR3 is TGCGCCAGCAGCCCACACCTGCCACAGGGATCTGGGGCCAACGTCCTGACTTTC.

This clone was picked up one time. The chain links TRBV11-2 to TRBJ2-7; unclear D gene. The V end was cut by 3 bases, the J end by 5 bases, with 11 bases between. The germline CDR1 and CDR2 sequences are SGHAT and FQNNGV. This CDR3 is 13 amino acids long. CDR3 residues: CASSLDRTDEQYF. Written as DNA, the CDR3 is TGTGCCAGCAGCTTGGATCGGACGGACGAGCAGTACTTC.

The V call is TRBV9, the J call TRBJ2-7, with 10 bases fitting TRBD2. Trimming took 0 bases from V and 3 from J; bases not matched to a gene: 9. Germline V gene lookup returns CDR1 SGDLS and CDR2 YYNGEE. This CDR3 has 17 amino acids. CDR3 DNA: TGTGCCAGCAGCGTAGGGGGTAGCGGGGGGCCGCACTACGAGCAGTACTTC. Translated: CASSVGGSGGPHYEQYF.

The chain carries TRBV27 and TRBJ1-4, with 8 bases aligning to TRBD1. The germline gives CDR1 MNHEY, CDR2 SMNVEV (reference sequence). The length of the CDR3 is 16 residues. Unmatched junction bases numbered 13, after V lost 5 bases and J lost 8 bases. CDR3 loop: CASSRSTGVGGEKLFF. In nucleotides, the CDR3 is TGTGCCAGCAGTAGGTCGACAGGGGTCGGCGGGGAAAAACTGTTTTTT.

The rearrangement uses TRBV5-8 and TRBJ2-7, with D maybe TRBD2 (5 bases). The germline V and J ends were trimmed by 7 bases and 0 bases, with 11 bases remaining between them. Germline CDR1 and CDR2: SGHTS and YDEGEE. The CDR3 runs to 13 residues. CDR3 region: CASLDGVSYEQYF. The CDR3 DNA follows: TGTGCCAGCTTGGACGGGGTCTCCTACGAGCAGTACTTC.

The rearrangement links TRBV28 to TRBJ2-7, with unresolved D. V dropped 3 bases and J dropped 2 bases, with 8 bases sitting between them. Germline CDR1 and CDR2: MDHEN and SYDVKM. The CDR3 is 13 amino acids. CDR3 loop: CASSFAPTYEQYF. CDR3 in DNA: TGTGCCAGCAGTTTCGCTCCTACCTACGAGCAGTACTTC.

The chain uses TRBV6-6 and TRBJ1-5; D is unclear. CDR3 length: 10 amino acids. V was cut by 8 bases and J by 11 bases, with 10 bases left in between. The germline V gene encodes CDR1 MNHNY and CDR2 SVGAGI (reference sequence). The CDR3 protein is CASGDTSQHF. The CDR3 DNA reads as TGTGCCAGCGGTGACACTTCCCAGCATTTT.

The CDR3 DNA reads as TGCGCCAGCAGTGAAACAACTTACAATGAGCAGTTCTTC. This sequence encodes CASSETTYNEQFF. This chain joins TRBV10-1 and TRBJ2-1; D is ambiguous. The CDR3 is 13 amino acids. CDR1 is WNHNN and CDR2 is SYGVQD in the germline V gene (reference sequence). V lost 3 bases and J lost 4, with 7 bases in between.

The chain is built from TRBV4-1 and TRBJ1-6; D is unclear. Per germline, CDR1 MGHRA and CDR2 YSYEKL. The CDR3 covers 16 residues. Trimming took 1 base from V and 8 from J, leaving 15 bases between them. CDR3 amino acids: CASSQGNTERHSPLHF. CDR3 nucleotides: TGCGCCAGCAGCCAAGGGAACACAGAGAGACATTCACCCCTCCACTTT.

The chain has TRBV9 and TRBJ1-1; TRBD1 aligns across 8 bases. The V segment lost 3 bases and the J segment 6 bases; nucleotides outside the gene matches: 7. This CDR3 has 14 residues. In germline, CDR1 is SGDLS, CDR2 YYNGEE. The CDR3 spells CASSAQGGHAEAFF. In DNA, the CDR3 is TGTGCCAGCAGCGCACAGGGGGGGCACGCTGAAGCTTTCTTT.

This clone was detected once. J is TRBJ2-4 and V is TRBV30; D is unclear. V lost 0 bases and J lost 0, with 3 bases in between. This CDR3 contains 13 residues. Germline V gives CDR1 GTSNPN, CDR2 SVGIG (reference sequence). The CDR3 reads CAWSVLAKNIQYF. The CDR3 coding sequence is TGTGCCTGGAGTGTACTAGCCAAAAACATTCAGTACTTC. The full variable domain, with the rest looked up from reference TRBV30 and TRBJ2-4, is SQTIHQWPATLVQPVGSPLSLECTVEGTSNPNLYWYRQAAGRGLQLLFYSVGIGQISSEVPQNLSASRPQDRQFILSSKKLLLSDSGFYLCAWSVLAKNIQYFGAGTRLSVL.

This clone was seen once. The V call is TRBV15, the J call TRBJ1-3; 8 nucleotides line up with TRBD1. V was clipped by 1 base and J by 3 bases; unmatched bases: 8. CDR1 LNHNV and CDR2 YYDKDF come from the germline V gene (reference sequence). The CDR3 totals 17 residues. The CDR3 reads CATSRGRTGTVGNTIYF. The DNA of the CDR3 is TGTGCCACCAGCAGAGGGAGGACAGGGACTGTTGGAAACACCATATATTTT.

V and J are TRBV5-6 and TRBJ1-3, with TRBD1 as a possible D gene (5 bases). The CDR3 totals 14 residues. V was trimmed by 4 bases and J by 4 bases, leaving 12 bases between them. CDR1 SGHDT and CDR2 YYEEEE come from the germline V gene. CDR3 region: CASSPTTDGNTIYF. The CDR3 nucleotides are TGTGCCAGCAGCCCAACGACAGACGGAAACACCATATATTTT. Based on the CDR3 plus reference TRBV5-6 and TRBJ1-3, the full variable domain is DAGVTQSPTHLIKTRGQQVTLRCSPKSGHDTVSWYQQALGQGPQFIFQYYEEEERQRGNFPDRFSGHQFPNYSSELNVNALLLGDSALYLCASSPTTDGNTIYFGEGSWLTVV.

This clone ranks as medium-sized. The same CDR3 also results from other DNA sequences found in this sample. The J gene is TRBJ2-7, the V gene TRBV4-1; 8 bases fit TRBD1. Germline assignment: CDR1 MGHRA and CDR2 YSYEKL. V gave up 1 base and J gave up 2 bases; unmatched junction bases: 4. The CDR3 sequence is 15 residues long. The CDR3 nucleotides read TGCGCCAGCAGCCAAGTCGGGACAGGACCCTACGAGCAGTACTTC. It encodes CASSQVGTGPYEQYF.

This chain connects TRBV27 to TRBJ1-2; D remains ambiguous. Germline CDR1 MNHEY, CDR2 SMNVEV (reference sequence). Trimming removed 0 bases from V and 8 bases from J, with 10 bases in between. This CDR3 has 13 amino acids. CDR3 sequence reads: CASSLSAGRGYTF. The CDR3 region has the DNA TGTGCCAGCAGTTTATCAGCCGGGAGGGGCTACACCTTC.

This chain links TRBV5-5 with TRBJ2-2; TRBD2 agrees at 12 bases. Germline CDR1 is SGHKS and CDR2 is YYEKEE (reference sequence). J gave up 7 bases and V 0 bases, and 4 bases lay outside the gene matches. The CDR3 loop spans 16 amino acids. The CDR3 bases are TGTGCCAGCAGCTTGGGGACTAGCGGGAAAAGCGGGGAGCTGTTTTTT. Its translation is CASSLGTSGKSGELFF.

CDR3 loop: CASSQYLAGGRNQETQYF. The CDR3 bases are TGCGCCAGCAGCCAATATCTAGCGGGGGGCCGGAACCAAGAGACCCAGTACTTC. This chain joins TRBV4-1 and TRBJ2-5; TRBD2 matches 11 bases. With 2 bases clipped from V and 0 bases from J, the junction kept 8 bases outside the gene matches. CDR1 and CDR2 (germline): MGHRA, YSYEKL. The CDR3 loop spans 18 amino acids.

The chain links TRBV9 to TRBJ2-6; D is ambiguous. Germline V gives CDR1 SGDLS, CDR2 YYNGEE. This CDR3 spans 16 amino acids. Trimming cost V 3 bases and J 0 bases, with 10 bases left between them. The CDR3 loop reads CASSGTGSSGANVLTF. The CDR3 DNA is TGTGCCAGCAGCGGCACGGGTTCCTCTGGGGCCAACGTCCTGACTTTC.

The rearrangement joins TRBV9 to TRBJ1-1, with D possibly TRBD1 on 5 matching bases. The CDR3 has 15 amino acids. Per germline, CDR1 SGDLS and CDR2 YYNGEE. Trimming took 0 bases from V and 1 from J, leaving 10 bases between them. The CDR3 here is CASSVGGGTNTEAFF. The CDR3 nucleotides read TGTGCCAGCAGCGTAGGTGGGGGGACGAACACTGAAGCTTTCTTT.

V and J are TRBV9 and TRBJ2-5; possibly TRBD1 for D (6 bases). CDR1 and CDR2 from the germline V gene are SGDLS and YYNGEE. V was pared by 0 bases and J by 2 bases, with 11 bases between. The CDR3 covers 15 residues. The CDR3 coding sequence is TGTGCCAGCAGCGTAGGTGGGACACTACAAGAGACCCAGTACTTC. This translates into CASSVGGTLQETQYF.

The rearrangement joins TRBV11-2 to TRBJ2-1; 7 nucleotides line up with TRBD2. Germline loops: CDR1 SGHAT, CDR2 FQNNGV. The CDR3 loop spans 11 amino acids. V dropped 4 bases and J dropped 14; count of bases not matched to a gene: 5. The CDR3 region is CASSSGAGEFF. For the CDR3, the DNA is TGTGCCAGCAGCTCCGGGGCGGGGGAGTTCTTC.

The chain links TRBV4-1 to TRBJ2-5; TRBD1 or TRBD2 may be the D gene (6 bases each). V lost 4 bases to trimming and J lost 2 bases, with 23 bases between them. Germline CDR1 and CDR2: MGHRA and YSYEKL. The CDR3 contains 18 residues. The CDR3 coding sequence is TGCGCCAGCAGCCCCGGTGCCTACAGGGCGGGAAGTCAAGAGACCCAGTACTTC. This translates into CASSPGAYRAGSQETQYF.

This chain uses TRBV5-4 with TRBJ2-7; 7 bases are a match to TRBD1. V trimming: 4 bases; J trimming: 2 bases; junction bases outside the gene matches: 9. Germline lookup yields CDR1 SGHNT and CDR2 YYREEE (reference sequence). The CDR3 extends over 15 amino acids. The CDR3 protein is CASSAFGQVPYEQYF. CDR3 DNA: TGTGCCAGCAGCGCGTTTGGACAGGTACCCTACGAGCAGTACTTC.

The rearrangement joins TRBV27 to TRBJ2-5, with TRBD1 identical over 8 bases. This CDR3 contains 14 residues. In germline, CDR1 is MNHEY, CDR2 SMNVEV (reference sequence). After removal of 4 bases from V and 8 bases from J, the junction contained 9 bases not matched to a gene. The CDR3 region is CASSSRRQGLTQYF. The DNA of the CDR3 is TGTGCCAGCAGTTCCCGGCGACAGGGGCTTACCCAGTACTTC.

CDR3 nucleotide sequence: TGTGCCAGCAGTCCGGGAAGTACGCAGTATTTT. Protein: CASSPGSTQYF. The V call is TRBV27, the J call TRBJ2-3; D may be TRBD2 (5 bases). The CDR3 has 11 amino acids. V lost 5 bases and J 8 bases, leaving 8 bases between the germline ends. CDR1 is MNHEY, CDR2 SMNVEV, per germline (reference sequence).

The V call is TRBV5-4, the J call TRBJ1-1; D call uncertain. CDR1 is SGHNT and CDR2 is YYREEE in the germline V gene (reference sequence). The CDR3 contains 13 residues. The V end lost 4 bases, the J end lost 1 base, and 8 bases lay between the germline ends. CDR3 sequence (DNA): TGTGCCAGCAGCCACGACGGGAACACTGAAGCTTTCTTT. Translated, it gives CASSHDGNTEAFF.